This T cell receptor beta chain was profiled in a study of blood T cell repertoires in COVID-19 (dated by TCRdb to 2020 to 2021). With respect to the entire study: Collaborator samples came from the United States, Italy and Spain and covered acute and convalescent phases of COVID-19. The prospective study material was composed of cDNA or gDNA derived from T cells, B-cell-depleted T cells, or PBMCs. The dataset comprised deeply sampled blood TCRbeta repertoires from subjects exposed to, actively infected with, or recovered from COVID-19. The repertoires were released in a freely available public database meant as a resource for research on the immune response to SARS-CoV-2. Samples came from the ongoing ImmuneRACE study (first 160 participants) plus 1,254 subjects from 6 global collaborators. Nearly every sample came with metadata listing a de-identified subject ID, COVID-19 status, age in years and sex. Where available, HLA class I and class II types were taken from metadata supplied by the sample provider and were not determined by assay-based typing. Overall study results and their limits: Clinical and demographic metadata were provided uncurated, with the amount varying by source and participant.

For this clone: No antigen is known for it. No per-base quality is available; no much larger clone lies one base away.

The CDR3 sequence holds 16 residues, the cysteine and phenylalanine included. This entry keeps only the CDR3 DNA: 48 bases, framed from base 1. Based on the germline V gene (reference sequence), the CDR1 and CDR2 sequences are PRHDT and FYEKMQ. The junction carries 19 bases between V and J, which are trimmed by 4 bases and 3 bases respectively. One collaborating source in Seattle enrolled patients during active infection and followed them longitudinally through the course of disease. Collaborating institutions collected whole blood in K2EDTA tubes following their own protocols. For TCRbeta analysis, collaborators shipped samples as frozen whole blood, isolated PBMCs, or DNA extracted from either of those sample types. TCRbeta CDR3 regions were amplified from genomic DNA by means of the immunoSEQ Assay, a bias-controlled multiplex PCR. On the study's bioinformatics: Nucleated cell counts per sample were estimated from amplification of reference gene primers within the assay. To quantify the absolute abundance of each unique TCRbeta CDR3 rearrangement, sequence reads were collapsed and filtered. For each sample, productive Simpson clonality was calculated as the square root of Simpson's diversity index across productive rearrangements. What TCRdb holds here is the immuneACCESS table cut down to in-frame rearrangements. Part of the clones is not present; checked against another copy, under half of the missing clones reflect an unresolved V gene, and the others are unexplained. V, J and clone size are taken as reported in that table, and D and trimming were inferred from the DNA itself. The sample table holds about 420,000 clones, of which roughly 90% were seen once. Roughly 0.78% of the sample is held by the ten biggest clonotypes.

This sequence originates from a man in his late teens or twenties with COVID-19, enrolled during active disease. Sequencing used peripheral blood. The chain is made from TRBV13 and TRBJ2-7; 5 matching bases give a weak D call of TRBD1. The CDR3 is CASSSYAPGRDYEQYF. The DNA reads as follows: TGTGCCAGCAGCTCCTATGCCCCCGGCAGGGACTACGAGCAGTACTTC.